The entry below gives a single T cell receptor beta chain sequence along with its context. As processed by the authors: Estimation of nucleated cell counts relied on the amplification of reference gene primers. Method: immunoSEQ multiplex PCR; TCRdb's copy keeps in-frame clones and lacks some. V and J calls and clone size are given by that table; D and trimming were obtained from the DNA. The sample records some 200,000 clones, 94% being singletons. This sample is drawn from a study of blood T cell repertoires in COVID-19. Study-wide background: Specimens from acute and convalescent COVID-19 originated in the United States, Italy and Spain.

While infection was still active, Seattle patients were enrolled and then followed longitudinally. The CDR3 is made up of 13 amino acids. The V and J ends lost 6 bases and 2 bases respectively, with 8 bases between them. Germline CDR1 is WNHNN and CDR2 is SYGVQD (reference sequence). The clonotype comes from a young man with COVID-19, enrolled during active disease. The J gene is TRBJ2-1, the V gene TRBV10-1; D is unresolved. Material for sequencing was peripheral blood. The CDR3 DNA follows: TGCGCCAGCAGCGCGGAGCCCTACAATGAGCAGTTCTTC. It encodes CASSAEPYNEQFF.